Presented here are 13 T cell receptor beta chains from one specimen sequenced in a study of T cell changes during pregnancy in multiple sclerosis. Repertoires were generated with immunoSEQ multiplex PCR, while TCRdb's copy carries only in-frame clones and drops some. Of 50,000 to 60,000 clones in the sample, 85% to 95% were seen once. Here the sequenced sample was CD4+ T cells from peripheral blood mononuclear cells, taken in the second trimester of pregnancy. These receptors all come from a female donor with multiple sclerosis, enrolled in a pregnancy study.

V and J are TRBV15 and TRBJ1-6; D is ambiguous. The CDR3 has 15 amino acids. Germline lookup yields CDR1 LNHNV and CDR2 YYDKDF (reference sequence). V was clipped by 3 bases and J by 7 bases, with 13 bases between them. As DNA, the CDR3 is TGTGCCACCAGCAGCAAAGGTGGGCCCAATTCACCCCTCCACTTT. It is translated as CATSSKGGPNSPLHF.

The CDR3 region is CASISGSGGGEGGYTF. The CDR3, as DNA: TGTGCCAGCATCTCGGGCAGCGGCGGGGGGGAAGGTGGCTACACCTTC. This chain connects TRBV9 to TRBJ1-2, with TRBD1 as a possible D gene (5 bases). V was trimmed by 6 bases and J by 7 bases, leaving 25 bases between them. The CDR3 runs to 16 residues. Looked up from germline, CDR1 is SGDLS and CDR2 is YYNGEE.

The chain recombines TRBV4-1 with TRBJ2-1; TRBD2 agrees at 9 bases. The junction had 7 bases not matched to a gene; V was cut back by 0 bases and J by 4 bases. This CDR3 contains 17 residues. Germline values: CDR1 MGHRA, CDR2 YSYEKL. CDR3 amino acids: CASSQDAAGGFYNEQFF. The CDR3 nucleotides are TGCGCCAGCAGCCAAGATGCGGCGGGGGGGTTTTACAATGAGCAGTTCTTC.

J is TRBJ2-3 and V is TRBV30, with a tentative D call TRBD1 (6 bases). Germline V gene sequence: CDR1 GTSNPN, CDR2 SVGIG (reference sequence). The CDR3 has 14 residues. The V end lost 1 base, the J end lost 2 bases, and 10 bases lay between the germline ends. CDR3: CAWSEGGNTDTQYF. The CDR3 coding sequence is TGTGCCTGGAGTGAAGGGGGTAACACAGATACGCAGTATTTT.

The chain combines TRBV5-4 with TRBJ2-7, with D possibly TRBD1 on 6 matching bases. Germline V gives CDR1 SGHNT, CDR2 YYREEE (reference sequence). With 5 bases removed from V and 3 bases from J, the gap between germline ends came to 12 bases. The CDR3 sequence is 13 residues long. The CDR3 bases are TGTGCCAGCAGTTCCGGGACAAACTACGAGCAGTACTTC. Translating it yields CASSSGTNYEQYF.

The rearrangement uses TRBV28 and TRBJ1-1; tentatively, D is TRBD1 (6 bases). Trimming took 3 bases from V and 4 from J, leaving 9 bases between them. The CDR3 sequence is 13 residues long. Germline CDR1 is MDHEN and CDR2 is SYDVKM. CDR3 nucleotides: TGTGCCAGCAGTTTGTTAGGGGGCACTGAAGCTTTCTTT. It codes for CASSLLGGTEAFF.

The chain links TRBV11-2 to TRBJ1-1; D not resolved. Germline V gives CDR1 SGHAT, CDR2 FQNNGV. V shed 4 bases and J shed 4 bases, with 4 bases lying between them. The CDR3 runs to 11 residues. The CDR3 nucleotides are TGTGCCAGCAGCTCCCTCACTGAAGCTTTCTTT. It yields the protein CASSSLTEAFF.

The V gene is TRBV9, the J gene TRBJ2-3; TRBD2 matches at 7 bases. Losses at the gene ends were 0 bases for V and 3 bases for J; bases not matched to a gene: 7. Germline-derived CDR1 and CDR2 are SGDLS and YYNGEE. The CDR3 covers 16 residues. The CDR3: CASSVAAGDSTDTQYF. The CDR3 region has the DNA TGTGCCAGCAGCGTAGCGGCGGGAGATTCTACAGATACGCAGTATTTT.

This rearrangement joins TRBV19 to TRBJ1-4, with a weak D call TRBD1 (5 bases). This CDR3 spans 14 amino acids. Trimming stripped 1 base from V and 8 bases from J, with 11 bases between. Germline lookup yields CDR1 LNHDA and CDR2 SQIVND (reference sequence). The CDR3 coding sequence is TGTGCCAGTAGTATAGTACCAGGGTTCGAAAAACTGTTTTTT. Amino acid sequence: CASSIVPGFEKLFF.

This clone was picked up one time. The chain is built from TRBV14 and TRBJ1-1; TRBD1 agrees at 8 bases. Germline trimming cut 3 bases from V and 4 bases from J; bases unmatched to any gene: 7. Germline-derived CDR1 and CDR2 are SGHDN and FVKESK. The CDR3 has 15 residues. The CDR3 reads CASSQRTGWATEAFF. The CDR3 DNA reads TGTGCCAGCAGCCAGCGGACAGGGTGGGCCACTGAAGCTTTCTTT.

V gene TRBV9 combines with J gene TRBJ2-1; a possible D gene is TRBD2 (5 bases). The V end was cut by 4 bases, the J end by 6 bases, with 17 bases between. This CDR3 contains 15 residues. CDR1 and CDR2 (germline): SGDLS, YYNGEE. The DNA of the CDR3 is TGTGCCAGCAGCTCATGGTCGGGGTCTAGCAATGAGCAGTTCTTC. It encodes CASSSWSGSSNEQFF.

This chain uses TRBV29-1 with TRBJ2-5; TRBD2 matches at 13 bases. CDR1 is SQVTM, CDR2 ANQGSEA, per germline. This CDR3 contains 18 residues. Unmatched junction bases numbered 18, after V lost 6 bases and J lost 5 bases. The CDR3 DNA follows: TGCAGCGTCGGGTATACGCTGACTAGCGGGGGGCCGAGGGAGACCCAGTACTTC. Protein product: CSVGYTLTSGGPRETQYF. Looking up the rest from reference TRBV29-1 and TRBJ2-5 gives the full variable domain: SAVISQKPSRDICQRGTSLTIQCQVDSQVTMMFWYRQQPGQSLTLIATANQGSEATYESGFVIDKFPISRPNLTFSTLTVSNMSPEDSSIYLCSVGYTLTSGGPRETQYFGPGTRLLVL.

The chain links TRBV9 to TRBJ1-1, with 9 positions matching TRBD1. This CDR3 region has 14 residues. The germline V gene encodes CDR1 SGDLS and CDR2 YYNGEE. The trim removed 1 base at V and 8 bases at J, leaving 6 bases unmatched. CDR3 sequence (DNA): TGTGCCAGCAGCGTAAGGGACAGGGTGGTAGAAGCTTTCTTT. Its protein is CASSVRDRVVEAFF.